This is a list of T cell receptor beta chains from one sample in a study of T cells in Graves' hyperthyroidism and ophthalmopathy. TCRdb re-derived calls from the multiplex PCR reads in MiXCR, one entry per CDR3 protein. The sample yields almost 600,000 distinct CDR3 sequences, roughly 13% seen once. Sequencing was performed on blood. The origin of the receptors is a woman aged 25 to 39 with Graves' hyperthyroidism that later progressed to Graves' ophthalmopathy. Each CDR3 is given with its conserved first and last residue. D genes are given only for firm matches. For some rows the clone size is stated as once, few or many, or as a class when expanded; others skip it.

TRBV7-8	TRBD2	many	TRBJ2-3	CASSLGDSGSMTDTQYF	TGTGCCAGCAGCTTAGGGGATAGCGGGAGTATGACAGATACGCAGTATTTT
TRBV20-1	.	.	TRBJ1-5	CSLSRGPSNQPQHF	TGCAGTCTCTCCAGGGGACCCAGCAATCAGCCCCAGCATTTT
TRBV12-3/TRBV12-4	.	many	TRBJ1-4	CASSLEGRTNEKLFF	TGTGCCAGCAGTCTGGAGGGGAGAACTAATGAAAAACTGTTTTTT
TRBV6-1	.	many	TRBJ2-5	CASRASQETQYF	TGTGCCAGCAGAGCGAGTCAAGAGACCCAGTACTTC
TRBV9	.	many	TRBJ2-7	CASSVVRTLAYEQYF	TGTGCCAGCAGCGTAGTTAGGACATTGGCTTACGAGCAGTACTTC
TRBV6-2/TRBV6-3	TRBD1	many	TRBJ1-1	CASSIRGFDTEAFF	TGTGCCAGCAGTATCAGGGGGTTTGACACTGAAGCTTTCTTT
TRBV12-3/TRBV12-4	.	many	TRBJ2-3	CASAFFSASTDTQYF	TGTGCCAGCGCCTTTTTTAGCGCTAGCACAGATACGCAGTATTTT
TRBV6-1	TRBD1	.	TRBJ2-5	CASRSPGTGQETQYF	TGTGCCAGCAGAAGTCCCGGGACAGGGCAAGAGACCCAGTACTTC
TRBV27	TRBD1	few	TRBJ2-1	CASSGGTGGYNEQFF	TGTGCCAGCAGTGGTGGGACAGGGGGGTACAATGAGCAGTTCTTC
TRBV29-1	.	few	TRBJ2-7	CGWGHPHEQYF	TGCGGGTGGGGACATCCCCACGAGCAGTACTTC
TRBV19	.	many	TRBJ2-1	CASSMEGGKAYNEQFF	TGTGCCAGTAGTATGGAGGGGGGGAAAGCCTACAATGAGCAGTTCTTC
TRBV6-1	.	many	TRBJ1-2	CASSTLTEGGYTF	TGTGCCAGCAGTACCCTGACAGAAGGGGGCTACACCTTC
TRBV29-1	.	few	TRBJ2-3	CSPTRMATDTQYF	TGCAGCCCTACCCGAATGGCCACAGATACGCAGTATTTT
TRBV7-9	TRBD2	few	TRBJ2-3	CASPERDPGLAGDTQYF	TGTGCCAGCCCGGAAAGAGACCCGGGACTAGCAGGGGATACGCAGTATTTT
TRBV7-2	.	.	TRBJ2-1	CASSLEVGGVRYNEQFF	TGTGCCAGCAGCTTAGAGGTAGGGGGAGTGAGATACAATGAGCAGTTCTTC
TRBV7-9	TRBD1	many	TRBJ1-2	CASSSGTGRSSSNGYTF	TGTGCCAGCAGCTCCGGGACAGGGAGAAGCAGCAGCAATGGCTACACCTTC
TRBV19	TRBD1	few	TRBJ2-7	CASKSGQGYEQYF	TGTGCCAGTAAGTCGGGACAGGGCTACGAGCAGTACTTC
TRBV20-1	.	many	TRBJ1-6	CSARDLWDPNSPLHF	TGCAGTGCTAGAGATCTATGGGACCCGAATTCACCCCTCCACTTT
TRBV12-3/TRBV12-4	TRBD1	many	TRBJ2-7	CASSHSRTGGWSYEQYF	TGTGCCAGCAGTCACTCAAGGACAGGGGGTTGGTCCTACGAGCAGTACTTC